This is a list of T cell receptor beta chains from one sample in a study of neurological immune-mediated disorders. From the 5' RACE reads, TCRdb called clonotypes with MiXCR, one entry per CDR3 protein. The repertoire holds roughly 60,000 distinct CDR3 sequences, with roughly 10% as singletons. Sample: PBMCs. The source is a man aged 25 to 40 in good health. The CDR3 runs from the conserved cysteine through the conserved F or W. The D gene is left open where the match is weak. Clone size appears in some rows only: once, few, many, or a class for an expanded clone.

>TRBV7-2|many|TRBD2|TRBJ2-7
TGTGCCAGCAGCTTAGATAGCGGGGGCGGGAGCTACGAGCAGTACTTC
CASSLDSGGGSYEQYF
>TRBV6-4|many|NA|TRBJ2-3
TGTGCCAGCAGTGCTAGCGGCACAGATACGCAGTATTTT
CASSASGTDTQYF
>TRBV20-1|many|NA|TRBJ2-3
TGCAGTGCTGGACCATCGGTGGATACGCAGTATTTT
CSAGPSVDTQYF
>TRBV20-1|many|NA|TRBJ2-7
TGCAGTGCTAGAGGGGGCCCATCGACTACCTACGAGCAGTACTTC
CSARGGPSTTYEQYF
>TRBV5-1|NA|TRBD1|TRBJ1-4
TGCGCCAGCAGTTACGCCGGGACAGGGGGACGGAATAATGAAAAACTGTTTTTT
CASSYAGTGGRNNEKLFF
>TRBV15|many|TRBD1|TRBJ2-6
TGTGCCACCAGCAGAGCTAGGACAGGGGTTGGCGTCTACTCTGGGGCCAACGTCCTGACTTTC
CATSRARTGVGVYSGANVLTF
>TRBV20-1|many|NA|TRBJ2-5
TGCAGTGCTATCACCGCGGAGACCCAGTACTTC
CSAITAETQYF
>TRBV5-1|many|NA|TRBJ1-1
TGCGCCAGCGGCCGACAGGAGGGGAACACTGAAGCTTTCTTT
CASGRQEGNTEAFF
>TRBV3-1|many|NA|TRBJ2-5
TGTGCCAGCAGCCTAACTCGACAGCAAGAGACCCAGTACTTC
CASSLTRQQETQYF
>TRBV5-1|NA|TRBD1|TRBJ2-7
TGCGCCAGCAGCAGGGGGACAGAAACCTACGAGCAGTACTTC
CASSRGTETYEQYF
>TRBV3-1|many|TRBD2|TRBJ2-1
TGTGCCAGCAGCCAATTAGCGGGGTACAATGAGCAGTTCTTC
CASSQLAGYNEQFF
>TRBV5-1|many|TRBD1|TRBJ1-6
TGCGCCAGCAGCCCTGGACAGGGTTTATCACCCCTCCACTTT
CASSPGQGLSPLHF
>TRBV19|many|NA|TRBJ2-1
TGTGCCAGTAGTATAGCTTACAATGAGCAGTTCTTC
CASSIAYNEQFF
>TRBV20-1|many|TRBD1|TRBJ1-1
TGCAGTGCTAGAGATCCCCAGGGGGCTTTCTTAGGACCGGAAGCTTTCTTT
CSARDPQGAFLGPEAFF
>TRBV7-9|many|TRBD2|TRBJ2-1
TGTGCCAGCAGCCCTAGGGGACTAGCGTACAATGAGCAGTTCTTC
CASSPRGLAYNEQFF
>TRBV7-9|many|TRBD1|TRBJ2-3
TGTGCCAGCAGCTTCGGGACAGGGGGGACAGATACGCAGTATTTT
CASSFGTGGTDTQYF
>TRBV5-1|many|NA|TRBJ2-7
TGCGCCAGCAGCCAGGACTTGCACTCCTACGAGCAGTACTTC
CASSQDLHSYEQYF
>TRBV29-1|many|TRBD2|TRBJ2-5
TGCAGCGTTGAAGGCTCGGGACTAGCGGAGACCCAGTACTTC
CSVEGSGLAETQYF
>TRBV29-1|NA|NA|TRBJ2-7
TGCAGCGTTGAAGGGTCACGGGACTACGAGCAGTACTTC
CSVEGSRDYEQYF
>TRBV29-1|many|TRBD2|TRBJ2-7
TGCAGCGCCAGCCGCCCAGGGACTAGCGGGGGGTCTAGCTCCTACGAGCAGTACTTC
CSASRPGTSGGSSSYEQYF
>TRBV29-1|many|NA|TRBJ1-2
TGCAGCGTTACTCGGGGAACTAACTATGGCTACACCTTC
CSVTRGTNYGYTF
>TRBV7-9|many|TRBD2|TRBJ2-1
TGTGCCAGCAGGAAACTAGCGGGCTTCGACAATGAGCAGTTCTTC
CASRKLAGFDNEQFF
>TRBV5-1|many|NA|TRBJ2-2
TGCGCCAGCAGCTTGGCCATAGCCGGGGAGGCCGGGGAGCTGTTTTTT
CASSLAIAGEAGELFF
>TRBV3-1|many|NA|TRBJ2-5
TGTGCTTACAGGGACATGAACCAAGAGACCCAGTACTTC
CAYRDMNQETQYF
>TRBV5-1|many|TRBD2|TRBJ2-5
TGCGCCAGCAGCTCGGGACTAGCGGGATTAACAGAGACCCAGTACTTC
CASSSGLAGLTETQYF
>TRBV20-1|many|TRBD2|TRBJ2-7
TGCAGTGCTAGAGATACGGGAGGGTCCTACGAGCAGTACTTC
CSARDTGGSYEQYF
>TRBV28|many|TRBD2|TRBJ2-3
TGTGCCAGCAGTTTAGGACTAGCGGGAGGTGAGGACCCAGATACGCAGTATTTT
CASSLGLAGGEDPDTQYF
>TRBV5-1|many|NA|TRBJ2-7
TGCGCCAGCAGCTTGGGAGTTAACGGGGAGCAGTACTTC
CASSLGVNGEQYF
>TRBV5-1|many|NA|TRBJ2-5
TGCGCCAGCAGCTTTGCCGTGGGCGGTGAGACCCAGTACTTC
CASSFAVGGETQYF
>TRBV11-2|many|NA|TRBJ1-2
TGTGCCAGCAGCACCGTGGATGGCTACACCTTC
CASSTVDGYTF
>TRBV5-1|many|NA|TRBJ2-3
TGCGCCAGCCGCCCCGGGCAGGGGGATACGCAGTATTTT
CASRPGQGDTQYF
>TRBV5-1|many|NA|TRBJ1-2
TGCGCCAGCAGCTTGGAAGGGACGGCGGTCTATGGCTACACCTTC
CASSLEGTAVYGYTF
>TRBV7-2|many|NA|TRBJ2-1
TGTGCCAGCAGCCCTGGGGAGGTTGAGCAGTTCTTC
CASSPGEVEQFF
>TRBV18|NA|NA|TRBJ1-5
TGTGCCAGCTCATCTGGTAGCAATCAGCCCCAGCATTTT
CASSSGSNQPQHF
>TRBV6-4|many|TRBD1|TRBJ1-4
TGTGCCAGCAGCGCCGGGACAGGACGTGAAAAACTGTTTTTT
CASSAGTGREKLFF
>TRBV10-3|many|TRBD1|TRBJ2-7
TGTGCCCTCTCCGCGAAGCAGGGGGCCTATGTCGAGCAGTACTTC
CALSAKQGAYVEQYF
>TRBV12-3/TRBV12-4|NA|NA|TRBJ2-1
TGTGCCAGCGCATCGGGGACTCACAATGAGCAGTTCTTC
CASASGTHNEQFF
>TRBV12-3/TRBV12-4|many|TRBD1|TRBJ1-2
TGTGCCAGCAGATCACAGGGGAACTATGGCTACACCTTC
CASRSQGNYGYTF
>TRBV29-1|NA|NA|TRBJ2-3
TGCTTCTTGACGGGTACAGGTGAAGGAACAGATACGCAGTATTTT
CFLTGTGEGTDTQYF
>TRBV2|many|NA|TRBJ2-4
TGTGCCAGCAGTGAAGCCGGGACACTGGTGCCCTTC
CASSEAGTLVPF
>TRBV28|many|TRBD2|TRBJ2-7
TGTGCCAGCAGTTGGCCGGGACTAGGATACGACGAGCAGTACTTC
CASSWPGLGYDEQYF
>TRBV18|many|NA|TRBJ1-1
TGTGCCAGCTCACCACTCGTAGGGATGAACACTGAAGCTTTCTTT
CASSPLVGMNTEAFF
>TRBV24-1|many|TRBD1|TRBJ2-2
TGTGCCACCAGTGATTCGCGGACAGGGGCGAACACCGGGGAGCTGTTTTTT
CATSDSRTGANTGELFF
>TRBV7-9|many|TRBD2|TRBJ2-1
TGTGCCAGCAGCTTAGCGCCTTTAGCGGGAGGGAATGAGCAGTTCTTC
CASSLAPLAGGNEQFF
>TRBV6-2/TRBV6-3|many|NA|TRBJ2-3
TGTGCCAGCAGAACTCGGATTAGCGGCACAGATACGCAGTATTTT
CASRTRISGTDTQYF